This TCR beta chain was identified in a study of Ad26.COV2.S vaccination and SARS-CoV-2 variants. In the study overall: The trial was COV1001 and the donor's arm was Ad26.COV2.S. Study-level results: Considerable breadth of spike-specific CD8+ and CD4+ T cell responses has reportedly been documented following vaccination. People who got the vaccine had more spike-specific TCR breadth than people who got placebo. Vaccine and placebo recipients had comparable breadth of non-spike TCRs.

Data came from immunoSEQ multiplex PCR; TCRdb stores just in-frame clones and leaves some out. This table has hundreds of thousands of clones, around 93% appearing once. As to this clone: No antigen is known for it.

V gave up 1 base and J gave up 1 base; unmatched junction bases: 8. Per the germline V gene, CDR1 is SGHRS and CDR2 is YFSETQ. CDR3 length equals 17 residues. Treatment noted: some 19 received Ad26.COV2.S at low or high dose, single or two shots; roughly five received placebo; per-sample allocation not given. The study sampled participants on day 63 after the first vaccine or placebo injection. V gene TRBV5-1 combines with J gene TRBJ1-1; the match to TRBD1 covers 9 bases. This TCR derives from a person between 18 and 65 years old who received the Ad26.COV2.S COVID-19 vaccine or a placebo. This specimen consisted of peripheral blood, obtained in a trial of Ad26.COV2.S vaccine versus placebo. The CDR3 loop is CASSLSGGTGWNTEAFF. As DNA, the CDR3 is TGCGCCAGCAGCTTGAGTGGGGGGACAGGGTGGAACACTGAAGCTTTCTTT.